These 18 T cell receptor beta chains originate from one sample sequenced in a study of T cell repertoires in cytomegalovirus infection. MiXCR, applied by TCRdb to the reads, yields one record per CDR3 protein. The sample lists a few hundred thousand distinct CDR3 sequences, roughly 15% seen once, with around 13% in the top ten. Sample: PBMCs. Receptors originate from a human donor in good health (CMV status not recorded). Some clones in this sample may be carry-over from other donors' samples.

Ten or more counts support this clonotype. The chain has TRBV7-2 and TRBJ2-1; 7 bases agree with TRBD2. V shed 2 bases, J shed 1 base, and the junction held 5 bases outside the gene matches. CDR1 is SGHTA, CDR2 FQGNSA, per germline. The CDR3 has 16 residues. CDR3 amino acids: CASSLSGGGSYNEQFF. The CDR3 coding sequence is TGTGCCAGCAGCTTATCTGGCGGGGGTTCCTACAATGAGCAGTTCTTC.

This clonotype was counted at least ten times. The genes are TRBV12-3 or TRBV12-4 and TRBJ1-6, with D perhaps TRBD1 (5 bases). The germline V and J ends were trimmed by 3 bases and 7 bases, with 13 bases remaining between them. The CDR3 loop spans 15 amino acids. CDR3 region: CASSLWAGPNSPLHF. The CDR3 DNA reads as TGTGCCAGCAGTTTGTGGGCAGGGCCGAATTCACCCCTCCACTTT.

The V and J genes are TRBV11-1 and TRBJ2-1; 9 bases are a match to TRBD2. Germline V gives CDR1 SGHAT, CDR2 FQDESV (reference sequence). V was clipped by 6 bases and J by 2 bases; unmatched bases: 5. The CDR3 covers 15 residues. The DNA of the CDR3 is TGTGCCAGCAGTCTGACTAGCGGACCCTACAATGAGCAGTTCTTC. Protein product: CASSLTSGPYNEQFF.

This clonotype was seen more than once but under ten times. The chain combines TRBV7-9 with TRBJ1-1, with D unclear. CDR1 and CDR2 (germline): SEHNR, FQNEAQ (reference sequence). The V gene lost 1 base and the J gene lost 3 bases, with 9 bases spanning the gap. CDR3 length: 14 residues. The CDR3, as DNA: TGTGCCAGCAGCTTAGTTAGAGGTCACACTGAAGCTTTCTTT. Translation: CASSLVRGHTEAFF.

This clonotype was detected many times. This sequence joins TRBV7-2 and TRBJ1-6, with a weak D call TRBD1 (6 bases). The CDR3 totals 16 residues. In germline, CDR1 is SGHTA, CDR2 FQGNSA. The V end was cut by 2 bases, the J end by 7 bases, with 15 bases between. CDR3 DNA sequence: TGTGCCAGCAGCTTATACCCCTGGCAGGGGAATTCACCCCTCCACTTT. Encoded protein: CASSLYPWQGNSPLHF.

The chain has TRBV20-1 and TRBJ2-3; TRBD2 aligns across 8 bases. Trimming took 6 bases from V and 0 from J; bases not matched to a gene: 5. Germline-derived CDR1 and CDR2 are DFQATT and SNEGSKA (reference sequence). The CDR3 covers 14 residues. The CDR3 loop is CSALRGASTDTQYF. CDR3 coding DNA: TGCAGTGCCCTGCGGGGGGCCAGCACAGATACGCAGTATTTT.

This clonotype was counted ten times or more. This chain's CDR3 is CASSDSGSTDTQYF. CDR3 in DNA: TGTGCCAGCAGTGACTCGGGAAGCACAGATACGCAGTATTTT. The rearrangement joins TRBV6-4 to TRBJ2-3; D is unclear. This CDR3 is 14 amino acids long. Germline V gives CDR1 MRHNA, CDR2 SNTAGT. With 0 bases removed from V and 0 bases from J, the gap between germline ends came to 4 bases.

This clonotype was seen only a few times. V and J are TRBV14 and TRBJ1-1; D possibly corresponds to TRBD1 (6 bases). Trimming cost V 4 bases and J 4 bases, with 10 bases left between them. Per the germline V gene, CDR1 is SGHDN and CDR2 is FVKESK. The CDR3 extends over 13 amino acids. CDR3 residues: CASSLRTATEAFF. The CDR3 coding sequence is TGTGCCAGCAGCCTCAGGACAGCCACTGAAGCTTTCTTT.

The genes are TRBV5-5 and TRBJ2-3, with D perhaps being TRBD1 or TRBD2 (5 bases each). V dropped 1 base and J dropped 10 bases, with 19 bases sitting between them. CDR1 and CDR2 from the germline V gene are SGHKS and YYEKEE (reference sequence). The CDR3 is 15 amino acids. Here the CDR3 DNA reads TGTGCCAGCAGCTTGTCTACGTACGGCCGGGGCCCGCAGTATTTT. Translated: CASSLSTYGRGPQYF.

This clonotype showed up just a few times. This chain links TRBV10-3 with TRBJ2-7, with D maybe TRBD1 (5 bases). V was trimmed by 2 bases and J by 4 bases, leaving 15 bases between them. The length of the CDR3 is 15 residues. Germline CDR1 and CDR2: ENHRY and SYGVKD. In DNA form, the CDR3 reads TGTGCCATCAGTGAGGGGGCGGAGAAAAAATACGAGCAGTACTTC. Protein sequence: CAISEGAEKKYEQYF.

This clonotype was seen more than once but under ten times. The chain carries TRBV28 and TRBJ2-1, with 11 bases lining up with TRBD2. J lost 4 bases, V lost 6 bases, and 8 bases had no gene match. The germline CDR1 and CDR2 sequences are MDHEN and SYDVKM. The length of the CDR3 is 16 residues. The CDR3, as DNA: TGTGCCAGCAGACTCTCCGGGACTAGCGGATACAATGAGCAGTTCTTC. This encodes CASRLSGTSGYNEQFF.

This clonotype occurred a few times. V and J are TRBV7-9 and TRBJ2-3, with 8 nucleotides matching TRBD2. The CDR3 length is 15 residues. Germline V lookup: CDR1 SEHNR, CDR2 FQNEAQ (reference sequence). V gave up 8 bases and J gave up 2 bases; unmatched junction bases: 9. In nucleotides, the CDR3 is TGTGCCAGCGACCTTAGCGGGGACTACACAGATACGCAGTATTTT. It is translated as CASDLSGDYTDTQYF.

CDR3 protein: CASSVGGGRDEQYF. The CDR3 coding sequence is TGTGCCAGCAGTGTTGGCGGGGGCCGGGACGAGCAGTACTTC. The chain is built from TRBV6-1 and TRBJ2-7, with D possibly matching TRBD2 (7 bases). The V and J ends lost 4 bases and 5 bases respectively, with 15 bases between them. The CDR3 spans 14 residues. CDR1 is MNHNS, CDR2 SASEGT, per germline.

Concerning this clonotype: Given a much more abundant clone one base away, this may be a read error. This rearrangement joins TRBV11-2 to TRBJ1-4, with TRBD1 matching over 9 bases. The CDR3 spans 15 residues. Germline V gene sequence: CDR1 SGHAT, CDR2 FQNNGV. Losses at the gene ends were 5 bases for V and 6 bases for J; bases not matched to a gene: 7. The CDR3 DNA is TGTGCCAGCAGCCTCCGACAGGGGGGCTATGAAAAACTGTTTTTT. Residues: CASSLRQGGYEKLFF.

The chain combines TRBV28 with TRBJ1-2, with 8 bases matching TRBD1. In germline, CDR1 is MDHEN, CDR2 SYDVKM. The ends lost 7 bases at V and 3 bases at J; junction bases unmatched: 16. This CDR3 has 17 amino acids. The CDR3: CASTDPNSGTGDYGYTF. The CDR3 DNA follows: TGTGCCAGCACCGACCCTAATTCCGGGACAGGAGACTATGGCTACACCTTC.

This clonotype was counted ten times or more. The rearrangement uses TRBV7-2 and TRBJ2-7; D is ambiguous. The CDR3 runs to 13 residues. Germline V gene data show CDR1 as SGHTA and CDR2 as FQGNSA. V was shortened by 5 bases and J by 4 bases, with 12 bases between the two germline ends. This CDR3 reads CASSPWLVYEQYF. The DNA for the CDR3 is TGTGCCAGCAGCCCCTGGCTCGTTTACGAGCAGTACTTC.

This clonotype occurred many times. The rearrangement joins TRBV7-6 to TRBJ2-5; no clear D gene. Trimming removed 5 bases at V and 5 bases at J, with 12 bases between. The CDR3 totals 13 residues. Germline-derived CDR1 and CDR2 are SGHVS and FNYEAQ. CDR3 in DNA: TGTGCCAGCAGCGCCGGCCCGTCCGAGACCCAGTACTTC. It codes for CASSAGPSETQYF.

This clonotype was counted ten times or more. The chain has TRBV6-1 and TRBJ1-1, with a tentative D call TRBD1 (5 bases). The germline gives CDR1 MNHNS, CDR2 SASEGT. Between the trimmed V and J ends, which lost 5 bases and 4 bases, there was a span of 14 bases. This CDR3 is 14 amino acids long. This chain's CDR3 is CASSTGGVSTEAFF. CDR3 sequence (DNA): TGTGCCAGCAGTACGGGGGGAGTCAGCACTGAAGCTTTCTTT.